This TCR beta chain was identified during a study of OX40 agonist ivuxolimab in advanced cancers. Study as a whole: Partial responses were seen in three patients, one with hepatocellular carcinoma and two with cutaneous melanoma.

Prior autoimmune disease or systemic immunosuppression barred patients. Profiled with immunoSEQ multiplex PCR; TCRdb holds only in-frame clones, not every one. The data contain 60,000 to 85,000 clones, approximately 89% of them singletons. Regarding this clone: What it binds is not known.

General study points: Some of the lowest clonal expansion was seen in partial responders at 0.1-3.0 mg/kg.

Per germline, CDR1 MGHRA and CDR2 YSYEKL. Trimming pared 7 bases from V and 0 bases from J, leaving 13 bases between. This CDR3 comprises 15 residues. The rearrangement links TRBV4-1 to TRBJ1-5, with D perhaps TRBD1 (5 bases). This sequence originates from an adult with an advanced solid tumor such as melanoma, head and neck, liver or kidney cancer. The sample was CD4+ or CD8+ T cells sorted from blood, taken in a trial of the OX40 agonist ivuxolimab. The CDR3: CASTSTVYSNQPQHF. CDR3 sequence (DNA): TGCGCCAGCACCTCGACAGTCTATAGCAATCAGCCCCAGCATTTT.